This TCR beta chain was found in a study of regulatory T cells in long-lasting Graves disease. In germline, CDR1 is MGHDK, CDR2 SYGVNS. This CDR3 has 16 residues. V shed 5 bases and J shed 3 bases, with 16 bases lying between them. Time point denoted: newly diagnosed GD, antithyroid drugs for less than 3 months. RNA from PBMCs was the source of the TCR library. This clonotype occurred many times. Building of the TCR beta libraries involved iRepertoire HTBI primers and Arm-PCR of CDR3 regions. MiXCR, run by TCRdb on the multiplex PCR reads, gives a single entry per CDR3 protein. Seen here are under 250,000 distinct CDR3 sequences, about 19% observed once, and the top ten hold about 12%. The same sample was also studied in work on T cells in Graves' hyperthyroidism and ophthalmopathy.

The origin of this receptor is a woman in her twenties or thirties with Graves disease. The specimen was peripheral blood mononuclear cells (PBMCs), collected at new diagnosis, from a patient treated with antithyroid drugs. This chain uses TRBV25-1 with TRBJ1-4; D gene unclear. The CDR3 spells CASSLNRPGANEKLFF. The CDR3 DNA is TGTGCCAGCAGTCTAAATCGACCCGGCGCTAATGAAAAACTGTTTTTT.